This T cell receptor beta chain was captured in a study of CD8 T cells in Susac syndrome. Study-level information: When their blood was taken, the Susac syndrome patients had either not yet had any therapy, were taking corticosteroids, or were taking intravenous immunoglobulin alone.

The V and J ends lost 5 bases and 5 bases, in that order; junction bases with no gene match: 10. The CDR3 loop spans 15 amino acids. CDR1 is SGHTA, CDR2 FQGNSA, per germline. RNA, at about 0.5 to 1 ug, was reverse transcribed with random hexamers. Across 54 Vbeta and 13 Jbeta, TCR beta CDR3 was amplified with immunoSEQ multiplex PCR. TCRdb re-called the immunoSEQ multiplex PCR reads through MiXCR, storing one row per CDR3 protein. The table records approximately 160,000 distinct CDR3 sequences, more than 95% of them present only once. The receptor's source is a human donor with Susac syndrome. The chain couples TRBV7-2 to TRBJ2-7, with 9 bases aligning to TRBD1. The sample was CD4+ T cells from PBMCs. CDR3 region: CASSQPGTGSHEQYF. The CDR3 DNA sequence: TGTGCCAGCAGCCAACCCGGGACAGGGAGTCACGAGCAGTACTTC.